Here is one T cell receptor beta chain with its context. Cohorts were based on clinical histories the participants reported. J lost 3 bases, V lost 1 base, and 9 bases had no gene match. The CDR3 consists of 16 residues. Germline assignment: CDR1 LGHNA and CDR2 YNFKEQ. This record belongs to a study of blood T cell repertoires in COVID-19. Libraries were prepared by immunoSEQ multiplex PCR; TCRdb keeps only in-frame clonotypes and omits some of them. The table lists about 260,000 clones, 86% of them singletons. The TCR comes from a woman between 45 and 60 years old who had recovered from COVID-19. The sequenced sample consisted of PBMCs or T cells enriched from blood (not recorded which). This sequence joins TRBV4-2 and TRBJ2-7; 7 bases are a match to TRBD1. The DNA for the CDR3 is TGTGCCAGCAGCCAAGCCGGGACAGCAAACAACTACGAGCAGTACTTC. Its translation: CASSQAGTANNYEQYF.